Included here is one T cell receptor (beta chain) sequence, with context. What it binds is not known. This entry is derived from a study of PD-1 blockade in mismatch repair-deficient tumors. Study information: Patients had approximately 12 mismatch repair-deficient cancer types, all previously treated and progressing. Study-level results: After pembrolizumab, tumor-resident clones rose rapidly, then generally contracted before radiologic responses.

Method: immunoSEQ multiplex PCR; TCRdb's copy keeps in-frame clones and lacks some. The sample yields about 100,000 clones, 82% seen once. Every patient had mismatch repair deficiency by PCR or immunohistochemistry. TCR sequencing covered a few patients who responded to pembrolizumab. Sample: peripheral blood, taken 36 weeks after starting pembrolizumab. This receptor was taken from an adult with mismatch repair-deficient cancer.

CDR3 sequence reads: CASSGSAFNEQFF. CDR3 in DNA: TGTGCCAGCAGCGGTAGCGCCTTCAATGAGCAGTTCTTC. The gene calls are TRBV6-1 and TRBJ2-1; D is possibly TRBD2 (5 bases). CDR1 is MNHNS, CDR2 SASEGT, per germline. Trimming left V 6 bases short and J 6 bases short, with 12 bases between. The CDR3 has 13 residues.